The entry that follows covers one T cell receptor beta chain sequence. Clones were read by immunoSEQ multiplex PCR, and TCRdb kept only the in-frame ones, dropping some. Here the sample spans almost 50,000 clones, approximately 94% being singletons. The data originate from a study of T cell changes during pregnancy in multiple sclerosis. Germline V gene sequence: CDR1 LGHNA, CDR2 YSLEER. V was pared by 1 base and J by 4 bases, with 13 bases between. The CDR3 extends over 15 amino acids. This receptor was identified in a female donor with multiple sclerosis, enrolled in a pregnancy study. The chain has TRBV4-3 and TRBJ1-2; D unresolved. The sample was CD4+ T cells from peripheral blood mononuclear cells, taken in the third trimester of pregnancy. Here the CDR3 reads CASSQARSASYGYTF. The CDR3 region has the DNA TGCGCCAGCAGCCAAGCCAGGTCTGCCAGCTATGGCTACACCTTC.